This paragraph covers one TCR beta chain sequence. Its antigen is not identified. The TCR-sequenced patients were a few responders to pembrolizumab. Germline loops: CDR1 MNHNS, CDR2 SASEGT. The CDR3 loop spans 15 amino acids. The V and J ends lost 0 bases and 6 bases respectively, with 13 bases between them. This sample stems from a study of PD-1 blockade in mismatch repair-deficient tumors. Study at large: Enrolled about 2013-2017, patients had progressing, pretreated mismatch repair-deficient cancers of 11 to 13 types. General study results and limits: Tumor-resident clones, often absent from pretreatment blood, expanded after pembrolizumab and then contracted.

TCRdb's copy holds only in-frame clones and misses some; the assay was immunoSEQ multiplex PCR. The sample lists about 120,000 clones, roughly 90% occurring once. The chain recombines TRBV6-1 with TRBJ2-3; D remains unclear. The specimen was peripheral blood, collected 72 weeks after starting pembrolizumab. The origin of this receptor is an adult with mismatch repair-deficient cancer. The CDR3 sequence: CASSEAGNVRDTQYF. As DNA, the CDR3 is TGTGCCAGCAGTGAAGCGGGAAACGTGAGGGATACGCAGTATTTT.